This T cell receptor (beta chain) was recorded in a study of blood T cell repertoires in COVID-19. For the study at large: T cells, B-cell-depleted T cells, or PBMCs provided the cDNA or gDNA that served as material.

The germline gives CDR1 SGHVS, CDR2 FQNEAQ. The V segment lost 2 bases and the J segment 8 bases; nucleotides outside the gene matches: 10. The CDR3 contains 17 residues. The protocol was immunoSEQ multiplex PCR, while the TCRdb copy is restricted to in-frame clones and leaves out a portion. Of about 310,000 clones listed, around 89% are singletons. A Seattle source enrolled patients during active infection and followed them longitudinally. The sample was peripheral blood. The TCR sequence derives from a woman between 35 and 50 years old with COVID-19, enrolled during active disease. J is TRBJ1-4 and V is TRBV7-8; 11 bases align to TRBD1. The CDR3 reads CASSLPSGTGGWEKLFF. CDR3 bases: TGTGCCAGCAGCTTACCATCGGGGACAGGGGGTTGGGAAAAACTGTTTTTT.